The source of this T cell receptor (beta chain) is a study of cytomegalovirus exposure and HLA in healthy donors. Regarding the study as a whole: Later analysis showed most CMV-associated TCR beta chains appearing HLA-restricted.

Although they were nominally healthy when sampled, donors likely had unrecorded immune exposures. The V gene lost 1 base and the J gene lost 0 bases, with 12 bases spanning the gap. This CDR3 is built from 15 residues. Germline-derived CDR1 and CDR2 are SQVTM and ANQGSEA. A multiplex PCR was run with 60 Vbeta primers and 13 Jbeta primers. Assay: immunoSEQ multiplex PCR; the TCRdb copy retains only in-frame clones and omits some. In all, the sample yields 55,000 to 85,000 clones. A word on this clone: The antigen is not known.

The source material was PBMCs. This receptor was obtained from a female donor in good health and CMV-seropositive. The chain employs TRBV29-1 and TRBJ1-1, with D possibly being TRBD1 (6 bases). CDR3 amino acids: CSVEGEGEMNTEAFF. The CDR3 nucleotides are TGCAGCGTTGAAGGGGAGGGGGAGATGAACACTGAAGCTTTCTTT.